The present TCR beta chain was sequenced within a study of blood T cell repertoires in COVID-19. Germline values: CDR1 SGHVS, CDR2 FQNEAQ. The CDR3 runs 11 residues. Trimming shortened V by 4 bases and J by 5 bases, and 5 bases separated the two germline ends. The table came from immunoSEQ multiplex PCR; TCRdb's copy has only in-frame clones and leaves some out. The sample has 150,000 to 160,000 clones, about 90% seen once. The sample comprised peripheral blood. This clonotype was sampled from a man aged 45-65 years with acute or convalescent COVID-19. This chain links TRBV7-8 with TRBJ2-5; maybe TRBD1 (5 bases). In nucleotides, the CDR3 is TGTGCCAGCAGCTCAGGGGAGACCCAGTACTTC. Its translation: CASSSGETQYF.